The 17 T cell receptor beta chains in this list originate from one sample, sequenced in a study of molecular identifiers for immune sequencing clone quantification. TCRdb passed the PCR reads through MiXCR, listing each CDR3 protein once. Altogether around 480,000 distinct CDR3 sequences are present, roughly 24% being singletons, with the ten largest covering 0.7% to 0.9%. The source material was naive CD8+ T cells from blood, with Jurkat cell RNA spiked in. As for subset: FACS-sorted CD8+CD4-CCR7+CD45RA+ naive T cells. These receptors originate from a human donor in good health. Some libraries in this study had Jurkat cell RNA spiked in.

This clonotype was found many times. The chain is built from TRBV12-3 or TRBV12-4 and TRBJ2-7; tentative D call: TRBD2 (6 bases). V lost 10 bases to trimming and J lost 6 bases, with 19 bases between them. The CDR3 totals 13 residues. The CDR3 loop is CATRDSARFEQYF. CDR3 nucleotides: TGTGCCACCCGGGACTCCGCCCGATTCGAGCAGTACTTC.

This chain's CDR3 is CASSLLPGRGTGELFF. The CDR3 DNA sequence: TGTGCCAGCAGCCTACTCCCGGGACGAGGAACCGGGGAGCTGTTTTTT. The genes are TRBV3-1 and TRBJ2-2; D may be TRBD1 or TRBD2 (5 bases each). The CDR3 covers 16 residues. Germline V CDR1 and CDR2: LGHDT, YNNKEL (reference sequence). Trimming took 4 bases from V and 5 from J, leaving 17 bases between them.

The V gene is TRBV5-1, the J gene TRBJ1-1; no definite D call. CDR1 is SGHRS, CDR2 YFSETQ, per germline. This CDR3 spans 14 amino acids. V lost 4 bases, J lost 1 base, and 11 bases lay in between. The CDR3 coding sequence is TGCGCCAGCAGCCGCCCAACAGAGAACACTGAAGCTTTCTTT. This codes for CASSRPTENTEAFF. Supplemented by reference TRBV5-1 and TRBJ1-1, the full variable domain reads KAGVTQTPRYLIKTRGQQVTLSCSPISGHRSVSWYQQTPGQGLQFLFEYFSETQRNKGNFPGRFSGRQFSNSRSEMNVSTLELGDSALYLCASSRPTENTEAFFGQGTRLTVV.

About this clonotype: A read error is possible here, since a much larger clone lies one base away. The chain employs TRBV29-1 and TRBJ2-2; D unresolved. The CDR3 consists of 13 residues. Germline V gene sequence: CDR1 SQVTM, CDR2 ANQGSEA. V lost 4 bases and J lost 3, with 9 bases in between. CDR3 nucleotide sequence: TGCAGCGTTGGGTCTGGCTACACCGGGGAGCTGTTTTTT. Amino acids: CSVGSGYTGELFF.

This clonotype was seen ten or more times. The chain joins TRBV7-2 to TRBJ2-3; D remains ambiguous. CDR3 length: 15 residues. Trimming took 3 bases from V and 6 from J, leaving 16 bases between them. Germline V gene sequence: CDR1 SGHTA, CDR2 FQGNSA. DNA of the CDR3: TGTGCCAGCAGCTTTGAAAACTTAAACGCCGATACGCAGTATTTT. Its protein is CASSFENLNADTQYF. Based on the CDR3 plus reference TRBV7-2 and TRBJ2-3, the full variable domain is GAGVSQSPSNKVTEKGKDVELRCDPISGHTALYWYRQSLGQGLEFLIYFQGNSAPDKSGLPSDRFSAERTGGSVSTLTIQRTQQEDSAVYLCASSFENLNADTQYFGPGTRLTVL.

In its sample, this clonotype was seen many times. This sequence joins TRBV29-1 and TRBJ1-1; 8 nucleotides align to TRBD1. J lost 5 bases, V lost 4 bases, and 15 bases had no gene match. Germline V gives CDR1 SQVTM, CDR2 ANQGSEA. The CDR3 length is 16 residues. The CDR3 nucleotides read TGCAGCGTTGCGGGTAGACAGGGGAGTTCGGGGACTGAAGCTTTCTTT. Amino acid sequence: CSVAGRQGSSGTEAFF.

Turning to this clonotype: This sequence may be a read error, since a much larger clone differs from it by one base. The genes are TRBV7-2 and TRBJ2-4; tentatively, D is TRBD1 or TRBD2 (5 bases each). Germline CDR1 SGHTA, CDR2 FQGNSA. V shed 4 bases and J shed 6 bases, with 10 bases lying between them. CDR3 length: 13 residues. CDR3 bases: TGTGCCAGCAGCTGGGACCAGATAAACATTCAGTACTTC. The encoded protein is CASSWDQINIQYF.

The chain links TRBV4-1 to TRBJ2-3; unclear D gene. Germline lookup yields CDR1 MGHRA and CDR2 YSYEKL. Trimming cost V 2 bases and J 2 bases, with 11 bases left between them. The CDR3 extends over 15 amino acids. The DNA for the CDR3 is TGCGCCAGCAGCCAATTTCACAGCCTCACAGATACGCAGTATTTT. This codes for CASSQFHSLTDTQYF.

In this sample, this clonotype turned up many times. The chain uses TRBV6-2 or TRBV6-3 and TRBJ2-7; the D gene is possibly TRBD1 (5 bases). CDR3 length: 14 residues. Germline values: CDR1 MNHEY, CDR2 SVGEGT. V lost 6 bases and J lost 4, with 16 bases in between. CDR3 coding DNA: TGTGCCAGCAGCCCCGGTGGCCAGGGATACGAGCAGTACTTC. It codes for CASSPGGQGYEQYF.

In its sample, this clonotype was seen a few times. The CDR3: CASSDLAGVQETQYF. The CDR3 region has the DNA TGTGCCAGCAGTGATTTAGCGGGCGTCCAAGAGACCCAGTACTTC. This sequence joins TRBV2 and TRBJ2-5, with 7 bases lining up with TRBD2. With 3 bases clipped from V and 1 base from J, the junction kept 5 bases outside the gene matches. CDR1 is SNHLY and CDR2 is FYNNEI in the germline V gene. This CDR3 contains 15 residues. Variable domain in full (rest from reference TRBV2 and TRBJ2-5): EPEVTQTPSHQVTQMGQEVILRCVPISNHLYFYWYRQILGQKVEFLVSFYNNEISEKSEIFDDQFSVERPDGSNFTLKIRSTKLEDSAMYFCASSDLAGVQETQYFGPGTRLLVL.

This clonotype occurred a few times. As DNA, the CDR3 is TGCGCCAGCAGCCAAGATCGCCAGATGGGCACTGAAGCTTTCTTT. Protein product: CASSQDRQMGTEAFF. The chain combines TRBV4-1 with TRBJ1-1; D gene uncertain. Germline CDR1 reads MGHRA; CDR2 reads YSYEKL. The CDR3 is 15 residues long. V was pared by 0 bases and J by 4 bases, with 12 bases between.

This clonotype was seen only once. A much larger clone differs by one base, so this may be a read error. The V call is TRBV6-6, the J call TRBJ1-1; tentatively, D is TRBD1 (6 bases). The CDR3 has 13 residues. CDR1 is MNHNY, CDR2 SVGAGI, per germline (reference sequence). V lost 7 bases and J 3 bases, leaving 12 bases between the germline ends. This CDR3 is CASNGQLDTEAFF. CDR3 DNA sequence: TGTGCCAGCAATGGACAGTTGGACACTGAAGCTTTCTTT.

There are a few counts of this clonotype. This chain uses TRBV23-1 with TRBJ1-1; D is perhaps TRBD1 (5 bases). TRBV23-1 is annotated as an ORF whose role is uncertain. V was shortened by 7 bases and J by 1 base, with 16 bases between the two germline ends. The CDR3 runs to 15 residues. CDR3 residues: CASTQRWTRNTEAFF. In nucleotides, the CDR3 is TGCGCCAGCACCCAGAGGTGGACAAGGAACACTGAAGCTTTCTTT.

This chain uses TRBV11-2 with TRBJ1-1; the D is unclear. This CDR3 has 16 amino acids. The germline V gene encodes CDR1 SGHAT and CDR2 FQNNGV. Trimming left V 1 base short and J 0 bases short, with 12 bases between. CDR3 region: CASSLGDADMNTEAFF. CDR3 nucleotides: TGTGCCAGCAGCTTAGGGGATGCAGACATGAACACTGAAGCTTTCTTT.

As regards this clonotype: Germline is not matched at one junction end, which may reflect a read error. V and J are TRBV7-9 and TRBJ1-6; D ambiguous. The CDR3 has 17 residues. CDR1 SEHNR and CDR2 FQNEAQ come from the germline V gene (reference sequence). The CDR3 region is CASSFSVAAGDNSPPHF. The CDR3 DNA is TGTGCCAGCAGCTTTTCGGTAGCGGCGGGAGATAATTCACCCCCCCACTTT.

Worth noting for this clonotype: This sequence may be a read error, since a much larger clone differs from it by one base. The chain combines TRBV6-5 with TRBJ2-5; 7 nucleotides match TRBD1. Germline-derived CDR1 and CDR2 are MNHEY and SVGAGI. The CDR3 covers 15 residues. The CDR3: CASSYMGTAQGTQYF. The CDR3 DNA is TGTGCCAGCAGTTACATGGGGACAGCCCAAGGGACCCAGTACTTC.

This clonotype was recorded many times. The J gene is TRBJ2-3, the V gene TRBV10-3, with D possibly TRBD2 on 6 matching bases. Deletions cut 2 bases from V and 1 base from J, with 10 bases between. CDR3 length: 15 amino acids. Germline V gene data show CDR1 as ENHRY and CDR2 as SYGVKD. CDR3 nucleotide sequence: TGTGCCATCAGTGAGATGGTAGCGGGCACAGATACGCAGTATTTT. Amino acids: CAISEMVAGTDTQYF.